This T cell receptor (beta chain) was sequenced for a study of cytomegalovirus exposure and HLA in healthy donors. General study points: Likely technical artifact: a cluster of highly shared sequence variants.

PCR amplification relied on 60 Vbeta primers (plus 13 Jbeta primers). Profiling relied on immunoSEQ multiplex PCR, and the TCRdb table lists in-frame clones only, not all of them. Among about 200,000 clones listed, 75% to 90% were seen once. Points on this clone: No antigen is known for it.

V was pared by 6 bases and J by 3 bases, with 10 bases of the junction left unmatched. The CDR3 totals 16 residues. Germline-derived CDR1 and CDR2 are MNHEY and SMNVEV (reference sequence). The sequenced sample was PBMCs. V usage is TRBV27 and J usage is TRBJ2-7, with 11 nucleotides matching TRBD1. The receptor comes from a woman in her 30s in good health and CMV-seronegative. The CDR3 is CASSTSGTGGSYEQYF. Written as DNA, the CDR3 is TGTGCCAGCAGCACTTCAGGGACAGGGGGAAGCTACGAGCAGTACTTC.